This T cell receptor (beta chain) was obtained from a study of cytomegalovirus exposure and HLA in healthy donors. The wider study: In a later analysis, it was reported that the 120 validation repertoires had been produced on the same platform as the roughly 700 repertoires belonging to the first cohort.

Trimming pared 5 bases from V and 6 bases from J, leaving 26 bases between. CDR1 and CDR2 (germline): SGHAT, FQNNGV. This CDR3 is 17 amino acids long. Profiling relied on immunoSEQ multiplex PCR, and the TCRdb table lists in-frame clones only, not all of them. The sample has about 220,000 clones, over 80% seen once. A word on this clone: The target antigen is unknown.

Findings and limits, study-wide: Accounts indicate the classifier identified cytomegalovirus status with strong specificity and sensitivity.

The clonotype was recovered from a woman in her 30s in good health and CMV-seropositive. This chain links TRBV11-2 with TRBJ2-7; D may be TRBD2 (6 bases). The material sequenced was PBMCs. The CDR3 region has the DNA TGTGCCAGCAGCCAGGAGGGCGCAGCTATTCTCCCGGGCGAGCAGTACTTC. Translation: CASSQEGAAILPGEQYF.